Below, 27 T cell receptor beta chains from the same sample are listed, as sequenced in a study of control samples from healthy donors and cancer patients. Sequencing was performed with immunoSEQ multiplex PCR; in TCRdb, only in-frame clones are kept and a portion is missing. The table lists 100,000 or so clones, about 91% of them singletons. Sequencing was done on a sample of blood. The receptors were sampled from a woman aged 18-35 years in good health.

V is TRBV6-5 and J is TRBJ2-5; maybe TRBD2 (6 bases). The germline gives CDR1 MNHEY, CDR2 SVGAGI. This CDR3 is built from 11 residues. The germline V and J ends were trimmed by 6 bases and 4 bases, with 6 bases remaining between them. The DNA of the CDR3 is TGTGCCAGCAGGCGGGGAGAGACCCAGTACTTC. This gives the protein CASRRGETQYF.

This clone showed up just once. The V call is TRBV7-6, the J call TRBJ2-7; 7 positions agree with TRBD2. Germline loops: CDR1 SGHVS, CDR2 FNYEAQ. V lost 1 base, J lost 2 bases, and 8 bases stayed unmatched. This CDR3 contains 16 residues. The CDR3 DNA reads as TGTGCCAGCAGCTTAGTAGCGGGCCCTGACCCCTACGAGCAGTACTTC. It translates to CASSLVAGPDPYEQYF.

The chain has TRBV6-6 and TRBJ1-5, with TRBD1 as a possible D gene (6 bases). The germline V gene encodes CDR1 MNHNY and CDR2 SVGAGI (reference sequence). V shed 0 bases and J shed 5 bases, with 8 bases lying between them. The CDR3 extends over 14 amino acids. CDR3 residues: CASSYSRGYQPQHF. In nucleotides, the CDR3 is TGTGCCAGCAGTTACTCTAGGGGGTATCAGCCCCAGCATTTT.

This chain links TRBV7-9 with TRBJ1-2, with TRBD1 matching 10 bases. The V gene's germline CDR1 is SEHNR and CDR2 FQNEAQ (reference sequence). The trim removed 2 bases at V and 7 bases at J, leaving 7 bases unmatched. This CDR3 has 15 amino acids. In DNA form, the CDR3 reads TGTGCCAGCAGCTTACCCGACAGGGGGCCGGGTGGCTACACCTTC. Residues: CASSLPDRGPGGYTF.

The CDR3: CASSVAGTGIQYF. The DNA for the CDR3 is TGTGCCAGCAGTGTGGCGGGGACGGGCATTCAGTACTTC. The V call is TRBV7-9, the J call TRBJ2-4, with D perhaps TRBD2 (6 bases). Trimming removed 6 bases from V and 9 bases from J, with 15 bases in between. The CDR3 spans 13 residues. The V gene's germline CDR1 is SEHNR and CDR2 FQNEAQ (reference sequence).

The CDR3 DNA sequence: TGCGCCAGCAGCTTGGAGTCGGGCCCCGGGGACGAGCAGTACTTC. Translation gives CASSLESGPGDEQYF. The chain couples TRBV5-1 to TRBJ2-7, with a weak D call TRBD2 (5 bases). CDR3 length equals 15 residues. Germline-derived CDR1 and CDR2 are SGHRS and YFSETQ. The V and J ends lost 0 bases and 5 bases respectively, with 15 bases between them.

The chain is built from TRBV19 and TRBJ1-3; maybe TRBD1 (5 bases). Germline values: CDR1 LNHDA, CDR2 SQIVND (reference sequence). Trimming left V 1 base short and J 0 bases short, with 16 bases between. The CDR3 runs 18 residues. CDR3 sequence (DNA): TGTGCCAGTAGTATAGGACAGCCTACCGCCTTCTCTGGAAACACCATATATTTT. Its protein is CASSIGQPTAFSGNTIYF.

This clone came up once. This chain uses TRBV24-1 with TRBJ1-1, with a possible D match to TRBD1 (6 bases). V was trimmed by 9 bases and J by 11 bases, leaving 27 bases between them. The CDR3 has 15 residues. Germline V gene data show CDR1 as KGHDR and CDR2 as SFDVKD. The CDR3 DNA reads TGTGCCACCCCCAAGGCGCCCGGACAGACCCTTTGCGCTTTCTTT. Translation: CATPKAPGQTLCAFF.

CDR3: CASSHKYEQYF. The DNA for the CDR3 is TGTGCCAGCAGCCATAAGTACGAGCAGTACTTC. The V call is TRBV11-3, the J call TRBJ2-7; D gene ambiguous. Germline values: CDR1 SGHNT, CDR2 YENEEA. Deletions cut 5 bases from V and 4 bases from J, with 6 bases between. The CDR3 runs 11 residues.

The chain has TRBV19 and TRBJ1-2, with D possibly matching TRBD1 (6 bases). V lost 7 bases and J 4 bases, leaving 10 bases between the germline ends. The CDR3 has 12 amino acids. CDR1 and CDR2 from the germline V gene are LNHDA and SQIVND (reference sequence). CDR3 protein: CASKQGGYGYTF. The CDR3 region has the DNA TGTGCCAGTAAACAGGGAGGCTATGGCTACACCTTC.

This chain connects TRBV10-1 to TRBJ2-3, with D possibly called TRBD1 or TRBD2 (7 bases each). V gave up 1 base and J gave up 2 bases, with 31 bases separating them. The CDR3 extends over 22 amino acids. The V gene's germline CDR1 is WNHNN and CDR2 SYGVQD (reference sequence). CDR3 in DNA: TGCGCCAGCAGTGAGTTTACGGTTTCCAGGGGGAGCGGGATGAGACTCACAGATACGCAGTATTTT. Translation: CASSEFTVSRGSGMRLTDTQYF.

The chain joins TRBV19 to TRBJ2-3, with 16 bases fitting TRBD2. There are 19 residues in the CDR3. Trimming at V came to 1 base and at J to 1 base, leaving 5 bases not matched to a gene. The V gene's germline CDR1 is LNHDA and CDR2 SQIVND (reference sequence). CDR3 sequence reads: CASSIGLGLAGGRTDTQYF. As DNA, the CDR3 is TGTGCCAGTAGTATAGGATTGGGACTAGCGGGGGGGCGCACAGATACGCAGTATTTT.

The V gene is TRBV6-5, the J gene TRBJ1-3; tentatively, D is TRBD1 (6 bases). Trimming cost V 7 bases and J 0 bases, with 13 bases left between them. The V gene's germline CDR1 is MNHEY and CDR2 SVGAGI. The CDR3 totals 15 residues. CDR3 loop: CASTGGGLSGNTIYF. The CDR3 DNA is TGTGCCAGCACCGGAGGGGGACTCTCTGGAAACACCATATATTTT.

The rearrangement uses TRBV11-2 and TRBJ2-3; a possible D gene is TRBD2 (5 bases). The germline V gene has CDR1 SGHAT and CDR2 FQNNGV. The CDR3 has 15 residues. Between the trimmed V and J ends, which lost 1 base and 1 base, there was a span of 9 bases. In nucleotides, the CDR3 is TGTGCCAGCAGCTTAGTGGGAGTGGGCACAGATACGCAGTATTTT. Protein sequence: CASSLVGVGTDTQYF.

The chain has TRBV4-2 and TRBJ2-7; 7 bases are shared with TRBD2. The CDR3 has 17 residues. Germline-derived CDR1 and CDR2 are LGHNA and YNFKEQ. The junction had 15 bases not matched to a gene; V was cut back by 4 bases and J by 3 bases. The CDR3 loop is CASSRNSRGVTVYEQYF. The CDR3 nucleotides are TGTGCCAGCAGCCGCAATTCACGGGGGGTTACCGTCTACGAGCAGTACTTC.

The DNA of the CDR3 is TGTGCCAGCAGCTACCGACAGGGACCGAACACCGGGGAGCTGTTTTTT. Its translation: CASSYRQGPNTGELFF. The chain joins TRBV7-6 to TRBJ2-2; TRBD1 matches at 7 bases. The CDR3 is made up of 16 amino acids. Germline assignment: CDR1 SGHVS and CDR2 FNYEAQ. J lost 0 bases, V lost 4 bases, and 5 bases had no gene match.

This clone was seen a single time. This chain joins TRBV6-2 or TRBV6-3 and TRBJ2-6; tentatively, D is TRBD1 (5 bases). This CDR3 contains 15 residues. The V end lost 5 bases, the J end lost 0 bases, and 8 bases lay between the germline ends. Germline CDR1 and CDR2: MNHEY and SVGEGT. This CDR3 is CASSNRGSGANVLTF. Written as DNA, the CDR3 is TGTGCCAGCAGTAATAGGGGCTCTGGGGCCAACGTCCTGACTTTC.

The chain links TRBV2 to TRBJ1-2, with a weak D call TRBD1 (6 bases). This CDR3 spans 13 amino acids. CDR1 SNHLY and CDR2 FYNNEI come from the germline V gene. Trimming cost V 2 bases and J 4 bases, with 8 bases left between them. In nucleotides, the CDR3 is TGTGCCAGCAGTGAACTGACAGGCTATGGCTACACCTTC. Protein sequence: CASSELTGYGYTF. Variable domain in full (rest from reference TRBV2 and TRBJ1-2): EPEVTQTPSHQVTQMGQEVILRCVPISNHLYFYWYRQILGQKVEFLVSFYNNEISEKSEIFDDQFSVERPDGSNFTLKIRSTKLEDSAMYFCASSELTGYGYTFGSGTRLTVV.

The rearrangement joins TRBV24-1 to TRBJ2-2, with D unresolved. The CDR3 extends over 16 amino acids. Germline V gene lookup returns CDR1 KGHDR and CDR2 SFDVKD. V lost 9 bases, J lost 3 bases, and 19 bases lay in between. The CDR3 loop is CATEILGYLDTGELFF. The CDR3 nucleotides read TGTGCCACCGAAATCTTGGGATATTTGGACACCGGGGAGCTGTTTTTT.

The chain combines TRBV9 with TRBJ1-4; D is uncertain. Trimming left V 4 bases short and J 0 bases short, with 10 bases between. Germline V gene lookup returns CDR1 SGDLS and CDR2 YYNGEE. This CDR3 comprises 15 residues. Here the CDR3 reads CASSPLQATNEKLFF. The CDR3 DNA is TGTGCCAGCAGCCCCCTCCAGGCAACTAATGAAAAACTGTTTTTT.

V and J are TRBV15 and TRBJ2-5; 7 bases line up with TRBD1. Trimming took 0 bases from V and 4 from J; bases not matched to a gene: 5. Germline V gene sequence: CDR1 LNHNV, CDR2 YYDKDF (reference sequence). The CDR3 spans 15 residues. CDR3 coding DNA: TGTGCCACCAGCAGAGATCAAGGGACAGCAGAGACCCAGTACTTC. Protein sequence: CATSRDQGTAETQYF.

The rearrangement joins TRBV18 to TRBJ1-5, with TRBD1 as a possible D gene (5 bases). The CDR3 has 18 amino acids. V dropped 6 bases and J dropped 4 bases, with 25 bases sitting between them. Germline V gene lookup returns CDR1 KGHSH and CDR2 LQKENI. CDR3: CASSARVGLGPLNQPQHF. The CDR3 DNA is TGTGCCAGCTCCGCCCGGGTGGGGCTGGGACCCTTGAATCAGCCCCAGCATTTT.

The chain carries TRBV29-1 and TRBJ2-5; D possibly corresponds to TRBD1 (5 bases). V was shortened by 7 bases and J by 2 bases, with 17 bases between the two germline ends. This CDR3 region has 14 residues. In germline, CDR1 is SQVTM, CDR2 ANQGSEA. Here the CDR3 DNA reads TGCAGCGCCCGCCCTCCAGGGCTACAAGAGACCCAGTACTTC. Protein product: CSARPPGLQETQYF.

Here the CDR3 DNA reads TGTGCCAGCAGCCAAGATGGTCAGAATAGCGGGAGGGCCTTGGAGACCCAGTACTTC. Residues: CASSQDGQNSGRALETQYF. J is TRBJ2-5 and V is TRBV4-2; 11 bases agree with TRBD2. Germline V CDR1 and CDR2: LGHNA, YNFKEQ. This CDR3 spans 19 amino acids. V gave up 0 bases and J gave up 5 bases; unmatched junction bases: 14.

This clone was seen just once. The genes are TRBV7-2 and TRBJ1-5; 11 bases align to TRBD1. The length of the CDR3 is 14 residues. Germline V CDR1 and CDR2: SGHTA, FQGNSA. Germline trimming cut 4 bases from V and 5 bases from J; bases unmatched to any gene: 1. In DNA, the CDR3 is TGTGCCAGCAGCTGGGACAGGGGGGATCAGCCCCAGCATTTT. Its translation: CASSWDRGDQPQHF.

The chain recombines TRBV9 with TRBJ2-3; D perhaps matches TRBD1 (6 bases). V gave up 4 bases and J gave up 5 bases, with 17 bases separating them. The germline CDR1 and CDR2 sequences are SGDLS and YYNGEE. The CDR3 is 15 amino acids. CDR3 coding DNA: TGTGCCAGCAGCACGAGTGGGGGCCTCGTAGATACGCAGTATTTT. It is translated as CASSTSGGLVDTQYF.

The CDR3 sequence is CASSLDHYEQYF. CDR3 nucleotides: TGTGCCAGCAGCCTTGACCACTACGAGCAGTACTTC. This rearrangement joins TRBV7-9 to TRBJ2-7; D is uncertain. V lost 5 bases, J lost 3 bases, and 8 bases lay in between. This CDR3 is built from 12 residues. Germline V gene data show CDR1 as SEHNR and CDR2 as FQNEAQ (reference sequence).